This TCR beta chain is drawn from a study of T cell responses to AZD1222 COVID-19 vaccine. V shed 1 base and J 4 bases; nucleotides not matched to a gene: 2. The germline CDR1 and CDR2 sequences are LGHDT and YNNKEL (reference sequence). This CDR3 region has 15 residues. Sequenced by immunoSEQ multiplex PCR; TCRdb stores in-frame clones only, minus some. This sample has some 200,000 clones; roughly 93% occur once, and the top ten carry 3% to 5%. The V and J genes are TRBV3-1 (or the pseudogene TRBV3-2) and TRBJ2-5; TRBD2 matches 11 bases. The receptor was isolated from an adult in good health. Sequences were derived from peripheral blood, sampled on day 0 of AZD1222 vaccination. The CDR3 sequence: CASSQGSGGVETQYF. Here the CDR3 DNA reads TGTGCCAGCAGCCAAGGTAGCGGGGGGGTAGAGACCCAGTACTTC.